The subject of this entry is one T cell receptor (beta chain). Its antigen is unidentified. This entry comes from a study of CD8+ T cells in alopecia areata. Regarding the study as a whole: TCR sharing across patients was less clear than in mice, possibly HLA-related.

J gave up 9 bases and V 1 base, and 11 bases lay outside the gene matches. The CDR3 runs 16 residues. Germline CDR1 MGHRA, CDR2 YSYEKL. cDNA serving as the sequencing template came from extracted, reverse transcribed RNA. Method: immunoSEQ multiplex PCR; TCRdb's copy keeps in-frame clones and lacks some. The repertoire holds 150,000 to 200,000 clones, with 55% as singletons. The specimen was CD4+ T cells sorted from blood. V usage is TRBV4-1 and J usage is TRBJ1-2; 10 nucleotides agree with TRBD1. The clonotype originates from a human donor in good health. DNA of the CDR3: TGCGCCAGCAGCCAAGTAAACCGGGACAGGGGTCACAGCTACACCTTC. It is translated as CASSQVNRDRGHSYTF.